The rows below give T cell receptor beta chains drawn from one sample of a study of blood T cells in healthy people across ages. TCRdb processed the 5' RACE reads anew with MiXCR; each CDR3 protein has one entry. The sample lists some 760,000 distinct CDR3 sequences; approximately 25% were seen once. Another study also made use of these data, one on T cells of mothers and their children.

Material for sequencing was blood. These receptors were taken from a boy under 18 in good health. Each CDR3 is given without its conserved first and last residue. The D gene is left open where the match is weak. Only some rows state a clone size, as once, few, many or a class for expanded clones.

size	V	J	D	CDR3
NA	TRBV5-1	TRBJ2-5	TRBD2	ASSLDSGGLGAQY
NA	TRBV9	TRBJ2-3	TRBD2	ASSMLTSGSSDTQY
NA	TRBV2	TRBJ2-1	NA	ASSELAPGTYNEQF
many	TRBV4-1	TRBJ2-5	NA	ASSQGDGGGETQY
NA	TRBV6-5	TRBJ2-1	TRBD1	ASSRMPGTDEQF
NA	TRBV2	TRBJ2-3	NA	ASSEDQGIATDTQY
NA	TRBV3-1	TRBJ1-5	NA	ASSQLDRGRGNQPQH
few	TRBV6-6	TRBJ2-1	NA	ASTTRTETYNEQF
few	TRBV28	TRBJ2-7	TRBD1	ASSPGDRPAYEQY
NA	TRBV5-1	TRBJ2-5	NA	ASGKQELETQY
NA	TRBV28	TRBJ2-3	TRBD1	ASSAGGYADTQY
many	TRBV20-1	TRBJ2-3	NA	SASPTTAADTQY
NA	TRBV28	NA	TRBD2	ASSQGLNNEQF
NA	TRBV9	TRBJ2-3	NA	ASSVAGQGTDTQY
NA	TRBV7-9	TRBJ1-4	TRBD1	ASSPGTVPEKLF
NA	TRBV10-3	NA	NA	AIRELRGPRPGEQF